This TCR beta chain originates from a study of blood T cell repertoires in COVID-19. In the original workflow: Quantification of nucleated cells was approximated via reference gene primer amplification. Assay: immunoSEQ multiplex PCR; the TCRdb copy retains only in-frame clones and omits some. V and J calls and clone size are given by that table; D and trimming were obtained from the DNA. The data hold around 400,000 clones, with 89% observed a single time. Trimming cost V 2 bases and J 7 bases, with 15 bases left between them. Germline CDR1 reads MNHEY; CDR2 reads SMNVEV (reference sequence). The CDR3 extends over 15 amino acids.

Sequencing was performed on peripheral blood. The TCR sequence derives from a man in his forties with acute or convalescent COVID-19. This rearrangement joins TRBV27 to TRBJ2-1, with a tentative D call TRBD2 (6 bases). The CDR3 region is CASSLGTLLKNEQFF. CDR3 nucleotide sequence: TGTGCCAGCAGTTTAGGGACTTTGCTTAAAAATGAGCAGTTCTTC.